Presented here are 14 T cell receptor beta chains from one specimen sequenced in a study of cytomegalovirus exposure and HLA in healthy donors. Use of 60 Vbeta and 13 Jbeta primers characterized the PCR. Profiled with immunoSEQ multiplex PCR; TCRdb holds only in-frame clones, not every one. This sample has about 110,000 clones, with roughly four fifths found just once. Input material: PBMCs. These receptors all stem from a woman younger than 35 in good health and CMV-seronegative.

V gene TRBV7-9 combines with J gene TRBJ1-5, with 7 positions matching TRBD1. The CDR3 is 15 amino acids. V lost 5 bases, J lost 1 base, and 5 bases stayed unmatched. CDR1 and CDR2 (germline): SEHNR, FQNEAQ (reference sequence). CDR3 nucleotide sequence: TGTGCCAGCAGCCTTGACAGGGTAAGCAATCAGCCCCAGCATTTT. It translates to CASSLDRVSNQPQHF.

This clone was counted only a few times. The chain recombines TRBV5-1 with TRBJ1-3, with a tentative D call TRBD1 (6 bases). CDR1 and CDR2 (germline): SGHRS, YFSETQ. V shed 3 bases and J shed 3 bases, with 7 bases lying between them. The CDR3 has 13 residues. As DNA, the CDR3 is TGCGCCAGCAGCTGGGACATTGGAAACACCATATATTTT. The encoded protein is CASSWDIGNTIYF.

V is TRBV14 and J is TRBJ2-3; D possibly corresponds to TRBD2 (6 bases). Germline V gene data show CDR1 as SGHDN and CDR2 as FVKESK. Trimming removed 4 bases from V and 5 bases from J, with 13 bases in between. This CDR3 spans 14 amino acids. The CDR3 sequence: CASSLRLVVDTQYF. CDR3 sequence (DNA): TGTGCCAGCAGCCTCAGACTAGTTGTAGATACGCAGTATTTT.

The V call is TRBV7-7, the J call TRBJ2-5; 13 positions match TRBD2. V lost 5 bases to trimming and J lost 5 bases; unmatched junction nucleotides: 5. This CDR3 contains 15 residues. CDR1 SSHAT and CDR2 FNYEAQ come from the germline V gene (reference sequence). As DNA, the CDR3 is TGTGCCAGCAGCACTAGCGGGGGGGCGAGGGAGACCCAGTACTTC. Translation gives CASSTSGGARETQYF.

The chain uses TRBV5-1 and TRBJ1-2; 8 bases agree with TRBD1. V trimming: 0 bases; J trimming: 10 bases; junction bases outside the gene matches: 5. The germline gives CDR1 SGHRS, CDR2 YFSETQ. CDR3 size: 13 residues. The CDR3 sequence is CASSLGGQVDYTF. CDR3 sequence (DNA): TGCGCCAGCAGCTTGGGGGGACAGGTTGACTACACCTTC.

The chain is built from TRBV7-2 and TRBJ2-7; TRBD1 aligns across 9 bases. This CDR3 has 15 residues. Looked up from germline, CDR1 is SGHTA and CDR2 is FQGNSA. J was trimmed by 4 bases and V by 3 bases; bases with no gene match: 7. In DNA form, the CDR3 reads TGTGCCAGCAGCTTCACGGGACAGGGTGGTTACGAGCAGTACTTC. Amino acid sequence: CASSFTGQGGYEQYF.

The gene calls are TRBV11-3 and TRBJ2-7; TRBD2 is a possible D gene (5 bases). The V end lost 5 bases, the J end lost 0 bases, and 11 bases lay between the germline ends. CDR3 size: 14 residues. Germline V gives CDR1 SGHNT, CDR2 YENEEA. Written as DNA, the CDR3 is TGTGCCAGCAGCCCCCCGGACTCCTCCTACGAGCAGTACGTC. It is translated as CASSPPDSSYEQYV.

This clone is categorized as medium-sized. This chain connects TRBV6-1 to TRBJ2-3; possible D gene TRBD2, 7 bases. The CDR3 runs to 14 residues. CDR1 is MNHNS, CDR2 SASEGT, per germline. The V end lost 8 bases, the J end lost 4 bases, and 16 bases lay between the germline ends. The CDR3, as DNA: TGTGCCAGCGGGGAGGGAGAGGGGGCAGATACGCAGTATTTT. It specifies CASGEGEGADTQYF.

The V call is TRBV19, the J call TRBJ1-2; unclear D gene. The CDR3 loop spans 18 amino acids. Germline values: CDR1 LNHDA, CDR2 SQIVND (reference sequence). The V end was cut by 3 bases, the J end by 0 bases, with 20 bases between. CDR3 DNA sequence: TGTGCCAGTAGTATGGGCGGACTTATCGCCTCTTCTAACTATGGCTACACCTTC. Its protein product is CASSMGGLIASSNYGYTF.

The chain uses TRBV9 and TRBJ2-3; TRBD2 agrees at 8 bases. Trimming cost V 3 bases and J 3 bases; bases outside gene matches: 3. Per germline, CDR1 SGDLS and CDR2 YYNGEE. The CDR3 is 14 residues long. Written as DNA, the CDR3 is TGTGCCAGCAGCGCGAGCGGGAGTACAGATACGCAGTATTTT. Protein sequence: CASSASGSTDTQYF.

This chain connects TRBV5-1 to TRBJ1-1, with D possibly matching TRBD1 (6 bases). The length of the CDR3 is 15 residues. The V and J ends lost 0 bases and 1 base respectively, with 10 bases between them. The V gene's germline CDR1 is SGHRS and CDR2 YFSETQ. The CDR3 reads CASSLAGRGNTEAFF. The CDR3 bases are TGCGCCAGCAGCTTGGCCGGCAGGGGGAACACTGAAGCTTTCTTT.

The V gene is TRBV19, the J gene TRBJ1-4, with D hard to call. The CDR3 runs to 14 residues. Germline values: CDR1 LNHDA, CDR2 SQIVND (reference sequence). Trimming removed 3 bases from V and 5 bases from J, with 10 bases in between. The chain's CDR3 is CASSIPGRNEKLFF. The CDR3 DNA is TGTGCCAGTAGTATCCCCGGGAGGAATGAAAAACTGTTTTTT.

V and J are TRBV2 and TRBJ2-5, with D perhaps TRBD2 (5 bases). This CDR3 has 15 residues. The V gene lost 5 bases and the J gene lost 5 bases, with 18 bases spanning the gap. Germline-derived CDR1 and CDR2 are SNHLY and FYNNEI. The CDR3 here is CASSPRTSSWETQYF. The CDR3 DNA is TGTGCCAGCAGTCCCCGAACTAGTTCTTGGGAGACCCAGTACTTC.

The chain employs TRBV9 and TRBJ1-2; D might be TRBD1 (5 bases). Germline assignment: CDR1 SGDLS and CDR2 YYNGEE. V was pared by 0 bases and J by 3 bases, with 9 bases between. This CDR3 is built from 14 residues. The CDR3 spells CASSVGVTDYGYTF. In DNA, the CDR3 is TGTGCCAGCAGCGTAGGGGTGACAGACTATGGCTACACCTTC.